This T cell receptor beta chain was identified during a study of PD-1 blockade in classical Hodgkin lymphoma. Findings of the study overall: Diminished baseline TCR diversity has been reported in newly diagnosed patients relative to healthy donors.

Germline lookup yields CDR1 MDHEN and CDR2 SYDVKM. V was cut by 7 bases and J by 0 bases, with 7 bases left in between. The CDR3 is 13 residues long. Each of the patients experienced relapse following autologous stem cell transplantation, and their brentuximab vedotin exposure differed. The assay was immunoSEQ multiplex PCR, and TCRdb's table has in-frame clones only and misses some. The sample has roughly 81,000 clones, about nine tenths seen once. Note on this clone: Antigen: not known.

The chain links TRBV28 to TRBJ2-4; no clear D. This TCR was recovered from a human donor with classical Hodgkin lymphoma. The sequencing here drew on peripheral blood mononuclear cells (PBMCs), taken before the second cycle of nivolumab. Here the CDR3 reads CASNERAKNIQYF. The CDR3 DNA sequence: TGTGCCAGCAATGAGCGAGCCAAAAACATTCAGTACTTC.